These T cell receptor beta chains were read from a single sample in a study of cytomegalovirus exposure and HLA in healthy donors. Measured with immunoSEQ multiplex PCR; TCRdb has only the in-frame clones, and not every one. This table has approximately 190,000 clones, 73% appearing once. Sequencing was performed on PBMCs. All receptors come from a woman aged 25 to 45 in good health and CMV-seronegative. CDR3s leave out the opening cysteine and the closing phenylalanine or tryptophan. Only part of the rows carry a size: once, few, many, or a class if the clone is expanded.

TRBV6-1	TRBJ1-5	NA	ASREGAGYQPQH
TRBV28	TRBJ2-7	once	ASSSVQQGTYEQY
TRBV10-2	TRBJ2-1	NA	ASRGTVNEQF
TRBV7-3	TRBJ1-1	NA	ASSSGTGRTEAF
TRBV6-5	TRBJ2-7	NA	ASSYSRNSASYEQY
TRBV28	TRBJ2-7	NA	ASSSAGTERMQY
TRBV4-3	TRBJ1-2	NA	ASSQDRGQNYGYT
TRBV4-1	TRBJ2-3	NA	ATSGMRADTQY
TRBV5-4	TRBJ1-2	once	ASSFLGTGNYGYT
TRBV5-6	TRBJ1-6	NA	ASSLGSAYNSPLH
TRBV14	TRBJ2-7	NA	ASSFTGDNLSYEQY
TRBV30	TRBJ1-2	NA	AWSADRGGYGYT
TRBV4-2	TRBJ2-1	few	ASSQEESGSQF
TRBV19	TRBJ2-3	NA	ASSIPGGGGDTQY
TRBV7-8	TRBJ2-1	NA	ASRLSVYEQF
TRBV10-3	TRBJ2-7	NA	AISEPQTGSYEQY